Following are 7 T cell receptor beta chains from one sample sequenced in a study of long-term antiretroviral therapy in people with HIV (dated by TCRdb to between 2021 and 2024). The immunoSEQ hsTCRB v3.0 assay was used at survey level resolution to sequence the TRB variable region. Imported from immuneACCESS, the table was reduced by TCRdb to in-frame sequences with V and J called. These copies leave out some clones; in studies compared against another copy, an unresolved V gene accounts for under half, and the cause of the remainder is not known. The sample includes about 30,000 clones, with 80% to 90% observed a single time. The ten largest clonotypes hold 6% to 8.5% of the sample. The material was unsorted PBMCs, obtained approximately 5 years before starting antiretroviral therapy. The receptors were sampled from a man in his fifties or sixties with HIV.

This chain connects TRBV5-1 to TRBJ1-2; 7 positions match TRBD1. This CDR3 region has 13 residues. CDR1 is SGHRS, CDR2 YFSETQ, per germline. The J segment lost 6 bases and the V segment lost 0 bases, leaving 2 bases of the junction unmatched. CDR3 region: CASSLAGGHGYTF. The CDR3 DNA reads TGCGCCAGCAGCTTGGCAGGGGGACATGGCTACACCTTC.

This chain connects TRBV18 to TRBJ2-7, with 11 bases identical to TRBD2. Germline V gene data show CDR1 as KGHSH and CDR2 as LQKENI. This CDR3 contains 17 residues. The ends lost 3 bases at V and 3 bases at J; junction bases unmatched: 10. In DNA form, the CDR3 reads TGTGCCAGCTCACCCGAAAAACGACTAGCGGGACTCTACGAGCAGTACTTC. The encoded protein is CASSPEKRLAGLYEQYF.

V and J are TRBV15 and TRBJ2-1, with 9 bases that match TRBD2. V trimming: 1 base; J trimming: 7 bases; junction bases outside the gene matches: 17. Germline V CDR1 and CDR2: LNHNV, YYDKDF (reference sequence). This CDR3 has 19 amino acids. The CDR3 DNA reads TGTGCCACCAGCAGAGCTGGCGGGAGGGCCTCACCCGTTGGGAATGAGCAGTTCTTC. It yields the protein CATSRAGGRASPVGNEQFF.

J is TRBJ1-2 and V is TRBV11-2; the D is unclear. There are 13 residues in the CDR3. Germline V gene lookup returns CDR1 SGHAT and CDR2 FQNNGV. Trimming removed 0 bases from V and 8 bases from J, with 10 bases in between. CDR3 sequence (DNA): TGTGCCAGCAGCTTAGAGGGTAACACCGGCTACACCTTC. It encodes CASSLEGNTGYTF.

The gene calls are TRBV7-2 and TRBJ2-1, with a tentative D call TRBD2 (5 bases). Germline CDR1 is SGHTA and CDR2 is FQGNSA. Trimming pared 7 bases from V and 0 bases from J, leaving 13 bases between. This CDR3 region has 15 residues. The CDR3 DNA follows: TGTGCCAGCATCGCGAGCGGCAGCTCCTACAATGAGCAGTTCTTC. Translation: CASIASGSSYNEQFF. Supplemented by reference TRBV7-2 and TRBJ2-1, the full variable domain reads GAGVSQSPSNKVTEKGKDVELRCDPISGHTALYWYRQSLGQGLEFLIYFQGNSAPDKSGLPSDRFSAERTGGSVSTLTIQRTQQEDSAVYLCASIASGSSYNEQFFGPGTRLTVL.

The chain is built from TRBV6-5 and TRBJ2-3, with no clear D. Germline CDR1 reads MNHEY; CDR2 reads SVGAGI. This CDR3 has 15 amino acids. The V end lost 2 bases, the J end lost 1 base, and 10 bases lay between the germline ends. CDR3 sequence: CASSYMGFGTDTQYF. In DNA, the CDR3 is TGTGCCAGCAGTTACATGGGCTTCGGCACAGATACGCAGTATTTT.

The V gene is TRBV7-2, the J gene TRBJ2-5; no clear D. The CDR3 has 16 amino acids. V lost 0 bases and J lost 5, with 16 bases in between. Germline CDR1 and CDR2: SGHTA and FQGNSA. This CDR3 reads CASSLAPGPGQETQYF. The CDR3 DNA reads TGTGCCAGCAGCTTAGCACCCGGTCCCGGCCAGGAGACCCAGTACTTC.